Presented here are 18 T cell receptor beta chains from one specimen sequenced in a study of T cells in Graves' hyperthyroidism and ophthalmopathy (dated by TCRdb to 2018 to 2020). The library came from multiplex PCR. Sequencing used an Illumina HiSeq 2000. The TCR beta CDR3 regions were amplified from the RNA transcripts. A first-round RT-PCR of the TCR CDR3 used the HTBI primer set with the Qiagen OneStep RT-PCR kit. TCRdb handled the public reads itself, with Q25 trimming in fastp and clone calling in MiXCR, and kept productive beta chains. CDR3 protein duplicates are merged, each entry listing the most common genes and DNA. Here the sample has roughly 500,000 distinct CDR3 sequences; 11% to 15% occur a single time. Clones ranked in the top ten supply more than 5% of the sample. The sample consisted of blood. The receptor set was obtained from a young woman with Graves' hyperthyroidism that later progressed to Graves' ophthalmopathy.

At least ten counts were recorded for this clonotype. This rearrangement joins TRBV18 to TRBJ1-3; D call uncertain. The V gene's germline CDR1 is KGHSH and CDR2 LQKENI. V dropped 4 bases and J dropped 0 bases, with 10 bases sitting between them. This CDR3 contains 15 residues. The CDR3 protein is CASSQDATSGNTIYF. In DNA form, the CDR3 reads TGTGCCAGCTCACAGGACGCCACCTCTGGAAACACCATATATTTT.

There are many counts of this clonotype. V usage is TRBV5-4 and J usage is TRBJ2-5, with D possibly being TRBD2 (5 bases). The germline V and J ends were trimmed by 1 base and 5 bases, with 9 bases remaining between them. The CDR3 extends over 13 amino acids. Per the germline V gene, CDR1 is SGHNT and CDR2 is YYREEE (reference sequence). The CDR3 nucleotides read TGTGCCAGCAGCTTGCCAGAGGGCGAGACCCAGTACTTC. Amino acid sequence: CASSLPEGETQYF. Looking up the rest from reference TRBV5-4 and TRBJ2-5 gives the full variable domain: ETGVTQSPTHLIKTRGQQVTLRCSSQSGHNTVSWYQQALGQGPQFIFQYYREEENGRGNFPPRFSGLQFPNYSSELNVNALELDDSALYLCASSLPEGETQYFGPGTRLLVL.

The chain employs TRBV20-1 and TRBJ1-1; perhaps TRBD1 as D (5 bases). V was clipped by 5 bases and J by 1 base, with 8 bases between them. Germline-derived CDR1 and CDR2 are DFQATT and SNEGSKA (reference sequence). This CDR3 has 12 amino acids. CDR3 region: CSADDRNTEAFF. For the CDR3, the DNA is TGCAGTGCTGATGACAGGAACACTGAAGCTTTCTTT.

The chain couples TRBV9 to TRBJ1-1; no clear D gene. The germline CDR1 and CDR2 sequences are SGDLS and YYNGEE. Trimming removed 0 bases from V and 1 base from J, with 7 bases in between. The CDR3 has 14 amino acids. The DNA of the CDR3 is TGTGCCAGCAGCGTAGTACCCCAGAACACTGAAGCTTTCTTT. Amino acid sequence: CASSVVPQNTEAFF.

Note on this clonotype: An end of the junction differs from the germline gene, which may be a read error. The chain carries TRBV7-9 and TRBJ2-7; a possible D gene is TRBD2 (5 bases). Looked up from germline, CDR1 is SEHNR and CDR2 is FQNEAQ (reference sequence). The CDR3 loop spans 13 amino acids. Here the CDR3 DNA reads TGCGCCAGCAGCTTGCGGGTAAATTACGAGCAGTACTTC. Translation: CASSLRVNYEQYF.

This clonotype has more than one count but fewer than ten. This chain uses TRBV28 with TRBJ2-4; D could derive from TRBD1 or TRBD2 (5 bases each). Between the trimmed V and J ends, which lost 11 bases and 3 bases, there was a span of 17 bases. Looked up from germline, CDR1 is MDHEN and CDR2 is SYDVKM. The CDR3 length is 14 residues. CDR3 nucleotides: TGTGCCTCACGGCCCCGGGACGGCAAAAACATTCAGTACTTC. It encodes CASRPRDGKNIQYF.

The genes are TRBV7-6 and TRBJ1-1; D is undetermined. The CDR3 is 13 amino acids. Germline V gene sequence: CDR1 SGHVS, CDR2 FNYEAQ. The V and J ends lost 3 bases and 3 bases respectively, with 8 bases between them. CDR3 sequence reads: CASSLFEDTEAFF. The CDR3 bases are TGTGCCAGCAGCTTGTTTGAAGACACTGAAGCTTTCTTT.

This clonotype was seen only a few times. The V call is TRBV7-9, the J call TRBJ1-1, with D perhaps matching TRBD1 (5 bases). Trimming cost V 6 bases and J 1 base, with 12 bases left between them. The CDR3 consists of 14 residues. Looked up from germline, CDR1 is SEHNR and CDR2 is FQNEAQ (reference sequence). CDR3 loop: CASSLGTQNTEAFF. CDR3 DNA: TGTGCCAGCAGTCTCGGGACCCAGAACACTGAAGCTTTCTTT.

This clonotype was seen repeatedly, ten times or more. The CDR3 loop is CASSEAGSGRREQYF. In nucleotides, the CDR3 is TGTGCCAGCAGTGAAGCCGGTAGCGGGAGACGTGAGCAGTACTTC. The chain joins TRBV2 to TRBJ2-7; 9 bases are a match to TRBD2. V trimming: 0 bases; J trimming: 7 bases; junction bases outside the gene matches: 7. Germline lookup yields CDR1 SNHLY and CDR2 FYNNEI. The CDR3 is 15 amino acids. The complete variable domain, with remaining parts taken from reference TRBV2 and TRBJ2-7, reads EPEVTQTPSHQVTQMGQEVILRCVPISNHLYFYWYRQILGQKVEFLVSFYNNEISEKSEIFDDQFSVERPDGSNFTLKIRSTKLEDSAMYFCASSEAGSGRREQYFGPGTRLTVT.

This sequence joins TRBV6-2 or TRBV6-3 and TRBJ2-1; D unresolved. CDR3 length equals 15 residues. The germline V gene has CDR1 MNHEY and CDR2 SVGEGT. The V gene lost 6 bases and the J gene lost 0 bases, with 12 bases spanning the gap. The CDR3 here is CASSTLRSSYNEQFF. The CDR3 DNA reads TGTGCCAGCAGCACACTCCGGAGCTCCTACAATGAGCAGTTCTTC.

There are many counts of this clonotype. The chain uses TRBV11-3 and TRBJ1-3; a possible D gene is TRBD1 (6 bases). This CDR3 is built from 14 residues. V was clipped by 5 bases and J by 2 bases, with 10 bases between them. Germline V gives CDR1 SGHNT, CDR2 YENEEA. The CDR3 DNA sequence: TGTGCCAGCAGCCCAGGGGAGGCTGGAAACACCATATATTTT. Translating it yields CASSPGEAGNTIYF.

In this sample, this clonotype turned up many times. CDR3 protein: CASRPGQGAEHSNQPQHF. The DNA for the CDR3 is TGTGCCAGCAGACCGGGACAGGGGGCTGAACATAGCAATCAGCCCCAGCATTTT. The chain has TRBV28 and TRBJ1-5; 12 positions match TRBD1. J gave up 0 bases and V 6 bases, and 9 bases lay outside the gene matches. CDR3 length: 18 amino acids. Per the germline V gene, CDR1 is MDHEN and CDR2 is SYDVKM.

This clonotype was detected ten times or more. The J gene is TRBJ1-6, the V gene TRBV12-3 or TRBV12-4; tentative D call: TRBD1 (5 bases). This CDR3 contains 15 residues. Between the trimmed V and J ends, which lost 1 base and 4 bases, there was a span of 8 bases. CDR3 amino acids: CASSLVGGYNSPLHF. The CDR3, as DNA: TGTGCCAGCAGTTTAGTCGGGGGTTATAATTCACCCCTCCACTTT.

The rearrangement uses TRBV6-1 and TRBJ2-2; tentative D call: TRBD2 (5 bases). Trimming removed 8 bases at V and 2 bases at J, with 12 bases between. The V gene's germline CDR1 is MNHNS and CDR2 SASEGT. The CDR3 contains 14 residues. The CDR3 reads CASGPSQNTGELFF. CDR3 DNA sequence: TGTGCCAGCGGACCTAGCCAAAACACCGGGGAGCTGTTTTTT.

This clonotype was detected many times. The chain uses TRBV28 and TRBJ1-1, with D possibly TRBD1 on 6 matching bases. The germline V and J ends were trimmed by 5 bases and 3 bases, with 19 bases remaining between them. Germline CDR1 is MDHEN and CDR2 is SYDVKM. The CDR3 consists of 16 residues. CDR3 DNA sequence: TGTGCCAGCAGTCCCACCCACGGACAGCCGGACACTGAAGCTTTCTTT. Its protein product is CASSPTHGQPDTEAFF.

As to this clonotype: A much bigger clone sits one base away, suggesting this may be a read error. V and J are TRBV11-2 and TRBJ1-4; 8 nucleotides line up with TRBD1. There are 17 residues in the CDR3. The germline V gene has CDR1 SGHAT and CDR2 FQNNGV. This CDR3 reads CASSLVPDRGANEKLSF. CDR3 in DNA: TGTGCCAGCAGCTTAGTGCCCGACAGGGGAGCTAATGAAAAACTGTCTTTT.

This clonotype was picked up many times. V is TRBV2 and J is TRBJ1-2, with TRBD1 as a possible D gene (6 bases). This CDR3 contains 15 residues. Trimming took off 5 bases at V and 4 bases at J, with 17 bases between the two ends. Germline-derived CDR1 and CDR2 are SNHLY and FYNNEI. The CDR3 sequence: CASSPIQGRIYGYTF. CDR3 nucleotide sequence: TGTGCCAGCAGTCCGATACAGGGTAGAATCTATGGCTACACCTTC. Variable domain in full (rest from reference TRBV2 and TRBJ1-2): EPEVTQTPSHQVTQMGQEVILRCVPISNHLYFYWYRQILGQKVEFLVSFYNNEISEKSEIFDDQFSVERPDGSNFTLKIRSTKLEDSAMYFCASSPIQGRIYGYTFGSGTRLTVV.

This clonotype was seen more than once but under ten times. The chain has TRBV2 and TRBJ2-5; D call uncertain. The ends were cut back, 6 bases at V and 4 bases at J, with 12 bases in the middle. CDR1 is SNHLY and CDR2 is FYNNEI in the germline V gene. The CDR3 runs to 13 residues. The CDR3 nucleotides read TGTGCCAGCAGACCCGCAGGTGGAGAGACCCAGTACTTC. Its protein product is CASRPAGGETQYF.